This T cell receptor (beta chain) was found in a study of T cell changes during pregnancy in multiple sclerosis. This clone has a single count. Germline CDR1 SNHLY, CDR2 FYNNEI. V lost 6 bases and J lost 7; bases outside the gene matches: 9. The CDR3 extends over 13 amino acids. TCRdb keeps only in-frame clones here, not all; method: immunoSEQ multiplex PCR. The data contain tens of thousands of clones, around nine tenths of them singletons. Sequenced material: peripheral blood, taken in the second trimester of pregnancy. The clonotype originates from a female donor in good health, enrolled as a control in a pregnancy study. This chain uses TRBV2 with TRBJ2-7; 7 positions agree with TRBD1. The CDR3 loop reads CASRGQAFWEQYF. The CDR3 coding sequence is TGTGCCAGCAGAGGACAGGCCTTTTGGGAGCAGTACTTC.